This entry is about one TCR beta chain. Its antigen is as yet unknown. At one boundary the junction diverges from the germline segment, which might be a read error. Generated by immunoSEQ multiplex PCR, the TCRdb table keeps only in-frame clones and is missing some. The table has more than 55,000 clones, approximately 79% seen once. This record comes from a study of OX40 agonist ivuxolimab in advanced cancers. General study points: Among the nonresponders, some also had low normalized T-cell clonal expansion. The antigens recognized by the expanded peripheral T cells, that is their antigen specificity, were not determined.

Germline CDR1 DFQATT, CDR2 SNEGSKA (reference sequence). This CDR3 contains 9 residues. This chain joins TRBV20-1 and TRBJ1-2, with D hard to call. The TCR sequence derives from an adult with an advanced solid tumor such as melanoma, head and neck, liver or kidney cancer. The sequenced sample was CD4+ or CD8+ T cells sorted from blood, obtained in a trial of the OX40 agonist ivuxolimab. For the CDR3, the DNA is TGCAGTGCTAGACCTTCCCCCGACTTC. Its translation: CSARPSPDF.